This T cell receptor (beta chain) was identified in a study of blood T cell repertoires in COVID-19. Whole-study context: Acute and convalescent COVID-19 specimens originated in the United States, Italy and Spain. T cells, B-cell-depleted T cells, or PBMCs provided the cDNA or gDNA that served as material.

As processed by the authors: Researchers report that nucleated cell counts were estimated from reference gene primer amplification. Using immunoSEQ multiplex PCR, the repertoire was profiled, and TCRdb retains in-frame clones only, with some absent. The DNA was the basis for D and trimming; V, J and clone size are from that table. The top ten clones hold less than 3% of a sample with about 170,000 clones, roughly 84% of them seen once. The receptor was isolated from a woman aged 55 to 70 with acute or convalescent COVID-19. Sequencing was done on a sample of peripheral blood.

The CDR3 DNA is TGTGCCAGCAGCTTGGCCGGCAGGCACTACGAGCAGTACTTC. Its translation: CASSLAGRHYEQYF. This chain uses TRBV5-4 with TRBJ2-7, with unresolved D. V lost 0 bases and J lost 3, with 10 bases in between. Germline-derived CDR1 and CDR2 are SGHNT and YYREEE (reference sequence). CDR3 length: 14 residues.